These 10 T cell receptor beta chains were sequenced from one sample in a study of T-cell memory formation after mild COVID-19. TCRdb itself ran the 5' RACE reads through MiXCR, one entry per CDR3 protein. The sample contains around 27,000 distinct CDR3 sequences, around 6.8% of which appear only once. The specimen sequenced was PBMCs or a T cell subset sorted from them (not recorded which). The receptors originated from an adult woman who had mild COVID-19 (a few samples of this study predate the infection). Cell type and time point are not known.

This clonotype was picked up many times. V and J are TRBV27 and TRBJ1-1; a weak D match, TRBD1 (5 bases). V gave up 6 bases and J gave up 4 bases, with 12 bases separating them. The germline CDR1 and CDR2 sequences are MNHEY and SMNVEV (reference sequence). This CDR3 spans 13 amino acids. For the CDR3, the DNA is TGTGCCAGCAGCCTGAGGGGCGTCACTGAAGCTTTCTTT. It specifies CASSLRGVTEAFF.

This clonotype was observed many times. This rearrangement joins TRBV20-1 to TRBJ1-1; 7 bases are shared with TRBD1. The CDR3 length is 15 residues. The V gene's germline CDR1 is DFQATT and CDR2 SNEGSKA (reference sequence). The trim removed 1 base at V and 6 bases at J, leaving 11 bases unmatched. The CDR3 region has the DNA TGCAGTGCTAGAGTAGTTGGGCAGGGGGTTGCTGAAGCTTTCTTT. This sequence encodes CSARVVGQGVAEAFF.

This clonotype was seen many times. The chain combines TRBV27 with TRBJ2-3; 10 bases agree with TRBD2. CDR3 size: 15 residues. CDR1 and CDR2 from the germline V gene are MNHEY and SMNVEV (reference sequence). The V and J ends lost 7 bases and 5 bases, in that order; junction bases with no gene match: 9. In DNA, the CDR3 is TGTGCCAGCACCCCACTAGCGGGATTGCTAGATACGCAGTATTTT. Translated, it gives CASTPLAGLLDTQYF.

This clonotype was detected ten times or more. The chain carries TRBV6-2 or TRBV6-3 and TRBJ2-3, with D maybe TRBD1 (5 bases). Deletions cut 8 bases from V and 3 bases from J, with 9 bases between. The germline gives CDR1 MNHEY, CDR2 SVGEGT. This CDR3 is built from 12 residues. The DNA of the CDR3 is TGTGCCAGCGGCGGACAAACAGATACGCAGTATTTT. Its translation is CASGGQTDTQYF.

The CDR3 loop reads CASSLWTVQETQYF. CDR3 in DNA: TGTGCCAGCAGCCTCTGGACGGTCCAAGAGACCCAGTACTTC. The chain is built from TRBV7-9 and TRBJ2-5, with D uncertain. Deletions cut 5 bases from V and 1 base from J, with 11 bases between. Per the germline V gene, CDR1 is SEHNR and CDR2 is FQNEAQ (reference sequence). This CDR3 contains 14 residues.

Ten or more counts support this clonotype. The chain combines TRBV13 with TRBJ2-1; the D is unclear. CDR3 length equals 11 residues. Trimming left V 3 bases short and J 3 bases short, with 0 bases between. Per germline, CDR1 PRHDT and CDR2 FYEKMQ (reference sequence). CDR3 protein: CASSFYNEQFF. CDR3 DNA sequence: TGTGCCAGCAGCTTCTACAATGAGCAGTTCTTC. Filled out from reference TRBV13 and TRBJ2-1, the complete variable domain reads AAGVIQSPRHLIKEKRETATLKCYPIPRHDTVYWYQQGPGQDPQFLISFYEKMQSDKGSIPDRFSAQQFSDYHSELNMSSLELGDSALYFCASSFYNEQFFGPGTRLTVL.

This clonotype was seen many times. The chain has TRBV6-1 and TRBJ1-5, with D perhaps matching TRBD1 (5 bases). Per germline, CDR1 MNHNS and CDR2 SASEGT. The germline V and J ends were trimmed by 6 bases and 3 bases, with 12 bases remaining between them. This CDR3 is built from 14 residues. CDR3 sequence (DNA): TGTGCCAGCAGATCCGGGACCAACAATCAGCCCCAGCATTTT. It translates to CASRSGTNNQPQHF.

The chain carries TRBV9 and TRBJ2-5; tentatively, D is TRBD2 (6 bases). V was clipped by 6 bases and J by 13 bases, with 25 bases between them. CDR1 and CDR2 (germline): SGDLS, YYNGEE. The CDR3 length is 14 residues. CDR3 loop: CASNPTGTEVAVYF. The DNA of the CDR3 is TGTGCCAGCAACCCGACCGGGACTGAGGTGGCGGTGTACTTC.

This clonotype showed up many times. This chain connects TRBV11-2 to TRBJ1-2, with unresolved D. CDR3 length: 12 amino acids. V was clipped by 5 bases and J by 3 bases, with 7 bases between them. Germline V gene sequence: CDR1 SGHAT, CDR2 FQNNGV. CDR3 sequence reads: CASSPADYGYTF. The CDR3 DNA sequence: TGTGCCAGCAGCCCCGCGGACTATGGCTACACCTTC. The variable domain in full, with the rest retrieved from reference TRBV11-2 and TRBJ1-2, is EAGVAQSPRYKIIEKRQSVAFWCNPISGHATLYWYQQILGQGPKLLIQFQNNGVVDDSQLPKDRFSAERLKGVDSTLKIQPAKLEDSAVYLCASSPADYGYTFGSGTRLTVV.

By share, this clonotype counts as medium-sized. CDR3 nucleotides: TGTGCCAGCAGACCCGGACAACGGGAAGCTTTCTTT. Protein sequence: CASRPGQREAFF. V usage is TRBV12-3 or TRBV12-4 and J usage is TRBJ1-1, with D perhaps TRBD1 (5 bases). CDR3 length equals 12 residues. V lost 6 bases, J lost 8 bases, and 13 bases lay in between.